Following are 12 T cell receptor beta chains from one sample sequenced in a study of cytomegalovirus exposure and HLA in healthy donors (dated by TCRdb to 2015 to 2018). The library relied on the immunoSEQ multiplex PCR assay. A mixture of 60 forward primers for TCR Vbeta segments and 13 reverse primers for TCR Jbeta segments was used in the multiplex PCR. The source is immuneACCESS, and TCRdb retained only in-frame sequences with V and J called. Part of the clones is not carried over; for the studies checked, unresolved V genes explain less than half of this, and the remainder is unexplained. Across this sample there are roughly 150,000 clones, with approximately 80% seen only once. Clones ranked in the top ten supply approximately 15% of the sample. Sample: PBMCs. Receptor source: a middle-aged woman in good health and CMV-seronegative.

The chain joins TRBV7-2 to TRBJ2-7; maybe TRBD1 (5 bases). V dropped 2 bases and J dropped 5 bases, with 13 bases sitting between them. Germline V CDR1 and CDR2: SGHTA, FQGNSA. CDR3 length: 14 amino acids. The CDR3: CASSLRRTTHEQYF. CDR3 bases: TGTGCCAGCAGCTTAAGGCGGACAACCCACGAGCAGTACTTC.

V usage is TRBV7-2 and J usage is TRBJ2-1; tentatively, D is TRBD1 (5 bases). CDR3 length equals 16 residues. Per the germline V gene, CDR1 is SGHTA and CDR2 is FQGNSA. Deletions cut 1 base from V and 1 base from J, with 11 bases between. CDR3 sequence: CASSLDKGWSYNEQFF. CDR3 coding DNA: TGTGCCAGCAGCTTAGACAAGGGGTGGTCCTACAATGAGCAGTTCTTC.

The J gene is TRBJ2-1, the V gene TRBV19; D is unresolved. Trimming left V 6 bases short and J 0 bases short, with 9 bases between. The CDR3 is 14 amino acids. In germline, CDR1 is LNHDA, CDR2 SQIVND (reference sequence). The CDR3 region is CASSLSSSYNEQFF. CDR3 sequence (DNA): TGTGCCAGTAGCCTGTCCAGCTCCTACAATGAGCAGTTCTTC.

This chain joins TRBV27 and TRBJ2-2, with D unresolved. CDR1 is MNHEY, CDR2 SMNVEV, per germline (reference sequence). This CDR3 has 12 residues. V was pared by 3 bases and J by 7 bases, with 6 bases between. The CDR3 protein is CASSFSVGELFF. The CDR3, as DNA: TGTGCCAGCAGTTTTAGTGTCGGGGAGCTGTTTTTT.

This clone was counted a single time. As DNA, the CDR3 is TGTGCCAGCAGTAAAAGACAGCCTAAGAACACTGAAGCTTTCTTT. Its translation is CASSKRQPKNTEAFF. The chain joins TRBV6-5 to TRBJ1-1; D is perhaps TRBD1 (5 bases). V gave up 5 bases and J gave up 1 base, with 14 bases separating them. This CDR3 spans 15 amino acids. Looked up from germline, CDR1 is MNHEY and CDR2 is SVGAGI.

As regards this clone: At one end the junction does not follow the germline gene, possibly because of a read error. The CDR3 sequence: CASSPQNTGANGLTF. The DNA of the CDR3 is TGTGCCAGCTCACCACAAAACACTGGGGCCAACGGCCTGACTTTC. The chain has TRBV18 and TRBJ2-6; maybe TRBD1 (5 bases). Germline V gives CDR1 KGHSH, CDR2 LQKENI. This CDR3 region has 15 residues. The complete variable domain, with remaining parts taken from reference TRBV18 and TRBJ2-6, reads NAGVMQNPRHLVRRRGQEARLRCSPMKGHSHVYWYRQLPEEGLKFMVYLQKENIIDESGMPKERFSAEFPKEGPSILRIQQVVRGDSAAYFCASSPQNTGANGLTFGAGSRLTVL.

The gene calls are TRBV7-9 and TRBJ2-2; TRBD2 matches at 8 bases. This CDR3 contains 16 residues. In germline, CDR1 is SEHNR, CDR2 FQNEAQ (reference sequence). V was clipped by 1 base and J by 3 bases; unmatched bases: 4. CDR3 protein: CASSLGGGQDTGELFF. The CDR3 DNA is TGTGCCAGCAGCTTAGGCGGGGGGCAGGACACCGGGGAGCTGTTTTTT.

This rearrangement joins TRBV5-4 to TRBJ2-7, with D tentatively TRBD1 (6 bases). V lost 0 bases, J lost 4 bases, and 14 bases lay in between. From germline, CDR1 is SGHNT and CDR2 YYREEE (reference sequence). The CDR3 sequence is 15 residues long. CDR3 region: CASSLVGTFPYEQYF. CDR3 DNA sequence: TGTGCCAGCAGCTTGGTCGGGACATTCCCTTACGAGCAGTACTTC.

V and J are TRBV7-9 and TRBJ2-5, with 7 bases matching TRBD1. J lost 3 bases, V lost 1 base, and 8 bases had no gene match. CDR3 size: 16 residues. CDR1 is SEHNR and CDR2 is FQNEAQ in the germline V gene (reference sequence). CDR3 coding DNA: TGTGCCAGCAGCTTAGTACTGAAACAGGGGAAAGAGACCCAGTACTTC. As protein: CASSLVLKQGKETQYF.

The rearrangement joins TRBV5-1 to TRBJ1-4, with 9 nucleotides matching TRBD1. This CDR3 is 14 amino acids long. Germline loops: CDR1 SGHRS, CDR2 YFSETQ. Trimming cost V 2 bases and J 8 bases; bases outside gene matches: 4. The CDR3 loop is CASSLWTGDEKLFF. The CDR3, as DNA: TGCGCCAGCAGCTTATGGACAGGGGACGAAAAACTGTTTTTT.

DNA of the CDR3: TGTGCCAGCAAGAGAGACAGGGCCCACCCTCAGCCCCAGCATTTT. It yields the protein CASKRDRAHPQPQHF. The genes are TRBV6-1 and TRBJ1-5; 7 bases match TRBD1. The germline V gene has CDR1 MNHNS and CDR2 SASEGT. With 7 bases clipped from V and 6 bases from J, the junction kept 12 bases outside the gene matches. The CDR3 covers 15 residues.

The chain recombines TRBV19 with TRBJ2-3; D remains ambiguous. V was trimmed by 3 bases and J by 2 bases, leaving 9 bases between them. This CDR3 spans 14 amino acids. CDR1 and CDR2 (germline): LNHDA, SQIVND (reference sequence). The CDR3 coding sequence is TGTGCCAGTAGTATCTGGCGGCTCACAGATACGCAGTATTTT. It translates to CASSIWRLTDTQYF.